What follows are 20 T cell receptor beta chains derived from one specimen sequenced in a study of spatial heterogeneity in lung cancer. Study-level findings and limits: Counts of expanded intratumoral alpha and beta TCRs tracked tumor mutation counts.

MiXCR was run by TCRdb on the 5' RACE reads, yielding one entry per CDR3 protein. Of some 7,000 distinct CDR3 sequences listed, around 14% are singletons. These TCRs are of unknown antigen specificity. Time point of the sample: sample taken at primary tumor resection. The source was lung tumor tissue, collected at surgery. The receptors shown here come from a female donor with early-stage non-small cell lung cancer.

This clonotype was recorded at least ten times. A library made for alpha chains picked up this beta chain off target, so its size means little. The chain combines TRBV20-1 with TRBJ1-1; 8 bases are a match to TRBD1. V was clipped by 6 bases and J by 11 bases; unmatched bases: 11. Germline V CDR1 and CDR2: DFQATT, SNEGSKA (reference sequence). The CDR3 extends over 12 amino acids. In DNA, the CDR3 is TGCAGTGCACCCGACAGGGGCCGGGGGGCTTTCTTT. This codes for CSAPDRGRGAFF.

Concerning this clonotype: This beta chain lies outside the target of a library built for alpha chains; its clone size means little. The V call is TRBV7-3, the J call TRBJ2-3; D is uncertain. CDR3 length: 13 amino acids. Between the trimmed V and J ends, which lost 5 bases and 6 bases, there was a span of 12 bases. Germline CDR1 reads SGHTA; CDR2 reads FQGTGA. This chain's CDR3 is CASSHTLTDTQYF. The CDR3 DNA is TGTGCCAGCAGCCACACACTGACGGATACGCAGTATTTT.

This clonotype was recorded many times. In a library made to pick up alpha chains, this beta chain is a stray read with a size that means little. The rearrangement joins TRBV7-9 to TRBJ2-7; D is unclear. The CDR3 extends over 13 amino acids. The V gene lost 5 bases and the J gene lost 3 bases, with 11 bases spanning the gap. Germline assignment: CDR1 SEHNR and CDR2 FQNEAQ (reference sequence). This chain's CDR3 is CASSPRTVYEQYF. The CDR3 DNA reads as TGTGCCAGCAGCCCCCGGACGGTCTACGAGCAGTACTTC.

Comments on this clonotype: This beta chain represents an off-target read in a library built for alpha chains; its size is of limited meaning. The rearrangement links TRBV7-2 to TRBJ2-5, with TRBD2 matching 8 bases. V was pared by 5 bases and J by 2 bases, with 4 bases of the junction left unmatched. Germline V gene lookup returns CDR1 SGHTA and CDR2 FQGNSA. The CDR3 totals 14 residues. In nucleotides, the CDR3 is TGTGCCAGCAGCACAACTAGCGGTCAAGAGACCCAGTACTTC. Translation: CASSTTSGQETQYF.

This clonotype was detected ten times or more. Because this beta chain is a stray read in a library intended to capture alpha chains, its abundance should not be given much weight. This sequence joins TRBV4-3 and TRBJ2-2; D gene unclear. This CDR3 comprises 15 residues. Germline lookup yields CDR1 LGHNA and CDR2 YSLEER. Trimming removed 0 bases at V and 4 bases at J, with 9 bases between. CDR3 region: CASSQDFRATGELFF. The CDR3 coding sequence is TGCGCCAGCAGCCAAGACTTTAGGGCCACCGGGGAGCTGTTTTTT.

This clonotype qualifies as medium-sized. A library made for alpha chains picked up this beta chain off target, so its size means little. The chain employs TRBV7-2 and TRBJ2-1; no firm D call. This CDR3 comprises 16 residues. Germline CDR1 is SGHTA and CDR2 is FQGNSA. V lost 6 bases and J lost 3, with 18 bases in between. CDR3 residues: CASSHSGRSRYNEQFF. CDR3 bases: TGTGCCAGCAGTCACAGTGGTCGATCCCGCTACAATGAGCAGTTCTTC.

A note on this clonotype: Since the library was made to target alpha chains, this beta chain is a stray read and its abundance is not meaningful. The rearrangement joins TRBV11-2 to TRBJ2-1; D is unresolved. Germline V lookup: CDR1 SGHAT, CDR2 FQNNGV. There are 12 residues in the CDR3. Deletions cut 1 base from V and 8 bases from J, with 6 bases between. The CDR3 region has the DNA TGTGCCAGCAGCTTAGGTAACGATGAGCAGTTCTTC. It translates to CASSLGNDEQFF.

Concerning this clonotype itself: This beta chain was picked up by a library intended for alpha chains and is off target, so its count carries little meaning. J is TRBJ1-5 and V is TRBV28; D uncertain. V lost 2 bases and J lost 2, with 7 bases in between. The CDR3 loop spans 14 amino acids. Germline V gene sequence: CDR1 MDHEN, CDR2 SYDVKM. The CDR3 DNA sequence: TGTGCCAGCAGTTTACCCAGCGGCAATCAGCCCCAGCATTTT. Encoded protein: CASSLPSGNQPQHF.

Within the sample, this clonotype is medium-sized. This beta chain is an unintended read in a library built for alpha chains; its size means little. The chain has TRBV20-1 and TRBJ2-4, with D perhaps matching TRBD2 (6 bases). Trimming took 4 bases from V and 6 from J, leaving 16 bases between them. The CDR3 consists of 14 residues. CDR1 is DFQATT, CDR2 SNEGSKA, per germline (reference sequence). CDR3 loop: CSAKVPGLLNIQYF. In DNA, the CDR3 is TGCAGTGCTAAAGTCCCGGGACTCCTAAACATTCAGTACTTC.

This clonotype is judged medium-sized. This beta chain is off target for a library built for alpha chains, so its abundance means little. This CDR3 is CASTGQSNTEAFF. The CDR3 nucleotides read TGTGCCAGCACCGGACAGTCGAACACTGAAGCTTTCTTT. The rearrangement joins TRBV7-9 to TRBJ1-1; possible D gene TRBD1, 6 bases. The CDR3 runs to 13 residues. The germline V gene encodes CDR1 SEHNR and CDR2 FQNEAQ (reference sequence). Between the trimmed V and J ends, which lost 7 bases and 1 base, there was a span of 10 bases.

This clonotype rates as medium-sized. Being off target in a library aimed at alpha chains, this beta chain has a size of little meaning. The rearrangement uses TRBV7-2 and TRBJ1-2; D is undetermined. This CDR3 has 14 amino acids. Germline CDR1 SGHTA, CDR2 FQGNSA. Trimming left V 5 bases short and J 4 bases short, with 14 bases between. CDR3 in DNA: TGTGCCAGCAGCCCAAGCCCTGACACCTATGGCTACACCTTC. It codes for CASSPSPDTYGYTF.

This clonotype has at least ten counts. Since it is a stray read in a library aimed at alpha chains, this beta chain has a size that is not meaningful. The chain employs TRBV4-1 and TRBJ1-2; tentatively, D is TRBD1 (6 bases). V dropped 0 bases and J dropped 4 bases, with 15 bases sitting between them. The CDR3 loop spans 16 amino acids. Germline CDR1 is MGHRA and CDR2 is YSYEKL. The CDR3 bases are TGCGCCAGCAGCCAAGATGAGGGGGGCAGGGTCTATGGCTACACCTTC. It yields the protein CASSQDEGGRVYGYTF.

This clonotype was seen at least ten times. For a library built for alpha chains, this beta chain is a stray read; little rests on its size. The chain combines TRBV20-1 with TRBJ1-5; D is ambiguous. V lost 2 bases and J 3 bases, leaving 14 bases between the germline ends. Germline V gene data show CDR1 as DFQATT and CDR2 as SNEGSKA (reference sequence). There are 15 residues in the CDR3. Here the CDR3 reads CSARSLLGLNQPQHF. The CDR3 bases are TGCAGTGCTAGATCCCTCTTAGGCCTCAATCAGCCCCAGCATTTT.

This clonotype is medium-sized by share. This beta chain is a stray read from a library made for alpha chains; its abundance is not meaningful. This sequence joins TRBV3-1 and TRBJ2-3; 8 bases are a match to TRBD1. J was trimmed by 0 bases and V by 2 bases; bases with no gene match: 13. The CDR3 is 19 residues long. Germline CDR1 LGHDT, CDR2 YNNKEL (reference sequence). This chain's CDR3 is CASSQITNYDRGSTDTQYF. CDR3 sequence (DNA): TGTGCCAGCAGCCAAATTACAAACTACGACAGGGGAAGCACAGATACGCAGTATTTT.

About this clonotype itself: The size of this beta chain means little, since it is a stray read in a library made for alpha chains. V gene TRBV12-3 or TRBV12-4 combines with J gene TRBJ2-3; perhaps D is TRBD1 or TRBD2 (5 bases each). V lost 6 bases, J lost 3 bases, and 16 bases lay in between. This CDR3 comprises 15 residues. The CDR3 protein is CASSSRDLKTDTQYF. The CDR3 nucleotides are TGTGCCAGCAGCTCCCGGGACCTAAAGACAGATACGCAGTATTTT.

Note on this clonotype: This beta chain was picked up by a library intended for alpha chains and is off target, so its count carries little meaning. The chain employs TRBV12-3 or TRBV12-4 and TRBJ2-5; the D call may be TRBD1 or TRBD2 (6 bases each). The CDR3 totals 13 residues. Trimming stripped 8 bases from V and 13 bases from J, with 23 bases between. The CDR3 loop reads CASLKSRGRPAYF. Here the CDR3 DNA reads TGTGCCAGCCTCAAATCCCGGGGGCGGCCAGCGTACTTC.

Sample share makes this clonotype medium-sized. For a library built for alpha chains, this beta chain is a stray read; little rests on its size. This CDR3 is CASSPWSLAGAKETQYF. The CDR3 DNA reads as TGCGCCAGCAGCCCGTGGTCTCTAGCGGGGGCCAAAGAGACCCAGTACTTC. The genes are TRBV5-1 and TRBJ2-5; TRBD2 matches at 10 bases. CDR3 length: 17 residues. Losses at the gene ends were 4 bases for V and 3 bases for J; bases not matched to a gene: 12. Looked up from germline, CDR1 is SGHRS and CDR2 is YFSETQ.

This clonotype was recorded many times. This beta chain is an off-target read within a library intended for alpha chains, so its frequency means little. V is TRBV5-4 and J is TRBJ2-3; 10 bases match TRBD2. Germline values: CDR1 SGHNT, CDR2 YYREEE (reference sequence). This CDR3 contains 14 residues. The J segment lost 7 bases and the V segment lost 5 bases, leaving 7 bases of the junction unmatched. CDR3 sequence: CASSPGLAKNTQYF. The DNA for the CDR3 is TGTGCCAGCAGTCCGGGACTAGCGAAAAATACGCAGTATTTT.

This clonotype is medium-sized by share. This beta chain is an off-target read within a library intended for alpha chains, so its frequency means little. The chain carries TRBV4-2 and TRBJ2-1, with TRBD2 identical over 9 bases. After removal of 3 bases from V and 7 bases from J, the junction contained 10 bases not matched to a gene. Germline V CDR1 and CDR2: LGHNA, YNFKEQ. The CDR3 is made up of 16 amino acids. The CDR3 is CASSHASGLAGNEQFF. CDR3 nucleotide sequence: TGTGCCAGCAGCCATGCTTCGGGACTAGCTGGGAATGAGCAGTTCTTC.

This clonotype was counted many times. The size of this beta chain means little, since it is a stray read in a library made for alpha chains. The chain combines TRBV18 with TRBJ2-7, with TRBD2 identical over 8 bases. CDR3 length: 14 amino acids. Germline lookup yields CDR1 KGHSH and CDR2 LQKENI. J was trimmed by 3 bases and V by 5 bases; bases with no gene match: 6. CDR3 protein: CASSLSSGYYEQYF. Here the CDR3 DNA reads TGTGCCAGCTCATTATCTAGCGGGTACTACGAGCAGTACTTC.